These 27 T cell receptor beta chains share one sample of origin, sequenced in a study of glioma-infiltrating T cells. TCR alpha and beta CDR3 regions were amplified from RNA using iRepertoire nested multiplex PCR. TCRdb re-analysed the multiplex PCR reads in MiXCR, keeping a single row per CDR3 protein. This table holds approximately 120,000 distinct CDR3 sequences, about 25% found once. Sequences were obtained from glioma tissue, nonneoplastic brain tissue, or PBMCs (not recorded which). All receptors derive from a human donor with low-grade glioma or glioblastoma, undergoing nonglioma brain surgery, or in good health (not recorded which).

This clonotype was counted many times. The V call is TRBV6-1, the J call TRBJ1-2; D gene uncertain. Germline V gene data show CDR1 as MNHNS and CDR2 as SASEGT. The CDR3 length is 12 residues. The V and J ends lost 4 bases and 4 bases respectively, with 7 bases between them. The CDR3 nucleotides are TGTGCCAGCAGTGCTGGCCTCTATGGCTACACCTTC. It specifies CASSAGLYGYTF.

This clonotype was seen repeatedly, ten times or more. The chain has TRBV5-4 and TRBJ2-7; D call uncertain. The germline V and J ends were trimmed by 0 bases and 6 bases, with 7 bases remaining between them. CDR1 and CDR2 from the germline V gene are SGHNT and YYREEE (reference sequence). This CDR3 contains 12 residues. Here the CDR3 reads CASSLGIGEQYF. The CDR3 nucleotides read TGTGCCAGCAGCTTGGGAATTGGCGAGCAGTACTTC.

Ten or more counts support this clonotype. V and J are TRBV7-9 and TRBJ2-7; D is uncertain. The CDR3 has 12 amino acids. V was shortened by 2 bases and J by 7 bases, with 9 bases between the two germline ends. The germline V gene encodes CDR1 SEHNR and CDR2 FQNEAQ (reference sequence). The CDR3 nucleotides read TGTGCCAGCAGCTTAACCCAGGAGGAGCAGTACTTC. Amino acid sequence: CASSLTQEEQYF.

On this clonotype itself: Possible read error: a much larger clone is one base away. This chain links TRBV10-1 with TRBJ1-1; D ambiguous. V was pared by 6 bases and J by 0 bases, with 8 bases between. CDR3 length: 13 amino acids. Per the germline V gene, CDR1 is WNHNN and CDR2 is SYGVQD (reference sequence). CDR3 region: CASRDALNTEAFF. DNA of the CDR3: TGCGCCAGCAGGGACGCTCTGAACACTGAAGCTTTCTTT.

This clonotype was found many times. The DNA for the CDR3 is TGTGCCAGCAGTACGCGCGGACTGCTCTCCTACAATGAGCAGTTCTTC. It codes for CASSTRGLLSYNEQFF. J is TRBJ2-1 and V is TRBV6-1, with a possible D match to TRBD2 (5 bases). The CDR3 sequence is 16 residues long. Per germline, CDR1 MNHNS and CDR2 SASEGT. V lost 5 bases to trimming and J lost 0 bases, with 14 bases between them.

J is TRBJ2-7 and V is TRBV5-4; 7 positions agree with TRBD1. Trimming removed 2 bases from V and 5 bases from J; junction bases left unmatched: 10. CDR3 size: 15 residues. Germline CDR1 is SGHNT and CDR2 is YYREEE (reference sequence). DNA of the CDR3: TGTGCCAGCAGCTTAGGCCCGACAGGGACCAACGAGCAGTACTTC. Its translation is CASSLGPTGTNEQYF.

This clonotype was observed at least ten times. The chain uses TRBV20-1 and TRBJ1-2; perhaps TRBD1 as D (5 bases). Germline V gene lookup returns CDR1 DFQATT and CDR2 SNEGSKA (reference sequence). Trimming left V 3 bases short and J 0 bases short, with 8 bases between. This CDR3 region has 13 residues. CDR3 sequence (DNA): TGCAGTGCTAGGACAGTAGCTAACTATGGCTACACCTTC. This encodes CSARTVANYGYTF.

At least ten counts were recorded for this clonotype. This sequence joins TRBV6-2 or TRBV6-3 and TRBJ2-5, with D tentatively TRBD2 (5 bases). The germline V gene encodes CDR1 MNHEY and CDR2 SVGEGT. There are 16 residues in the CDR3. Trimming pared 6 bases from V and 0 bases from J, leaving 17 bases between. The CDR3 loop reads CASRPGNVEYQETQYF. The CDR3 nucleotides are TGTGCCAGCAGGCCCGGGAACGTAGAATACCAAGAGACCCAGTACTTC.

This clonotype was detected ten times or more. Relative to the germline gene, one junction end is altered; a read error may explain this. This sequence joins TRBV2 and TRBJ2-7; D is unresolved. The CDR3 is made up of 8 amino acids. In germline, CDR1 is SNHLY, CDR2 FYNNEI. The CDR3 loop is CASSEVGF. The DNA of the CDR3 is TGTGCCAGCAGTGAAGTTGGCTTC.

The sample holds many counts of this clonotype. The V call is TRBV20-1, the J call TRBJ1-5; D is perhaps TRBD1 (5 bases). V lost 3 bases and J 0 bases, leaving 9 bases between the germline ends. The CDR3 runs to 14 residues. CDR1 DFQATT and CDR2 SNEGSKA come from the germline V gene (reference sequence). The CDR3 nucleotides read TGCAGTGCTAGGACAGCCGATAGCAATCAGCCCCAGCATTTT. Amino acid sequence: CSARTADSNQPQHF.

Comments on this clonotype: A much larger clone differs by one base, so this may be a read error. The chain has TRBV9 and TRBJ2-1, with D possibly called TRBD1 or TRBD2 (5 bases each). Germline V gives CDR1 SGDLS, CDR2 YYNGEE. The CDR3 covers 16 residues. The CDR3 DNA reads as TGTGCCAGCAGCCCAAGACGGGGCCTGTCCTACAATGAGCAGCTCTTC. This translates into CASSPRRGLSYNEQLF. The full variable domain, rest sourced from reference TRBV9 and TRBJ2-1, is DSGVTQTPKHLITATGQRVTLRCSPRSGDLSVYWYQQSLDQGLQFLIQYYNGEERAKGNILERFSAQQFPDLHSELNLSSLELGDSALYFCASSPRRGLSYNEQLFGPGTRLTVL.

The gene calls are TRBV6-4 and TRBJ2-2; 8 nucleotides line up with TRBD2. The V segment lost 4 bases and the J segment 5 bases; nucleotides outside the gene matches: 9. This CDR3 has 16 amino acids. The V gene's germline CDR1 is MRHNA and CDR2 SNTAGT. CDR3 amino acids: CASSALSGAKTGELFF. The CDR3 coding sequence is TGTGCCAGCAGTGCCCTTAGCGGGGCCAAAACCGGGGAGCTGTTTTTT.

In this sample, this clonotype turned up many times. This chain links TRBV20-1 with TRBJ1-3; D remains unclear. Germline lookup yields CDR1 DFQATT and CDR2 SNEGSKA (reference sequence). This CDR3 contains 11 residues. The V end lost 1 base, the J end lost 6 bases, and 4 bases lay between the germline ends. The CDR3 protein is CSARVENTIYF. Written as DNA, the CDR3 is TGCAGTGCTAGAGTAGAAAACACCATATATTTT.

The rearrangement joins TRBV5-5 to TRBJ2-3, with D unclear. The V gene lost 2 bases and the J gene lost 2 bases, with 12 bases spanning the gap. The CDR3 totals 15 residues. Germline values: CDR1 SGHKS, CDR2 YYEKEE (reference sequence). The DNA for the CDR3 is TGTGCCAGCAGCTTCCAACTGCGAGACACAGATACGCAGTATTTT. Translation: CASSFQLRDTDTQYF.

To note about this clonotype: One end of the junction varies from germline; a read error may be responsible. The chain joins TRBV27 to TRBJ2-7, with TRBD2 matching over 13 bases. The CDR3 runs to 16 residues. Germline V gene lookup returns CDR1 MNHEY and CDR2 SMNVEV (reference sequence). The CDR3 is CASSLSGLAGPYEQHF. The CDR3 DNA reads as TGTGCCAGCAGTTTATCGGGACTAGCGGGGCCCTACGAGCAGCACTTC.

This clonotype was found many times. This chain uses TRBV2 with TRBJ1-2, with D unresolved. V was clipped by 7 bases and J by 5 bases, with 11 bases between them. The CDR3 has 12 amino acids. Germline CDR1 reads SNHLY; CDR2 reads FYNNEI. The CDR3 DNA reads TGTGCCAGCATCATTGGGCTATATGGCTACACCTTC. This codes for CASIIGLYGYTF.

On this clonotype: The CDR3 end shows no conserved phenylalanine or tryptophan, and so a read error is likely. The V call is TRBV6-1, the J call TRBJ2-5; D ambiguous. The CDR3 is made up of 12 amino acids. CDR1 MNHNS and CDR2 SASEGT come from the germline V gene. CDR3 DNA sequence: TGTACAAGCAGTTCCCTGGTAGAAGAGCAGTACATC. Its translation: CTSSSLVEEQYI.

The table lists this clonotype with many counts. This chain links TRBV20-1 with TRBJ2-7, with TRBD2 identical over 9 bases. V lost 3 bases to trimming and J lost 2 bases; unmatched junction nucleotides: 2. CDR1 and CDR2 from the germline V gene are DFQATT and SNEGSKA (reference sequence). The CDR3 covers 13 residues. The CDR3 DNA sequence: TGCAGTGCTAGCCTAGCGGGGACCTACGAGCAGTACTTC. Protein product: CSASLAGTYEQYF.

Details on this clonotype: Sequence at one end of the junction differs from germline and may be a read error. CDR3 in amino acids: CASSYEQGDTEELFF. As DNA, the CDR3 is TGTGCCAGCAGTTACGAGCAGGGAGACACCGAGGAGCTGTTTTTT. The chain carries TRBV6-6 and TRBJ2-2; TRBD1 or TRBD2 may be the D gene (5 bases each). CDR3 length: 15 residues. The V gene's germline CDR1 is MNHNY and CDR2 SVGAGI (reference sequence).

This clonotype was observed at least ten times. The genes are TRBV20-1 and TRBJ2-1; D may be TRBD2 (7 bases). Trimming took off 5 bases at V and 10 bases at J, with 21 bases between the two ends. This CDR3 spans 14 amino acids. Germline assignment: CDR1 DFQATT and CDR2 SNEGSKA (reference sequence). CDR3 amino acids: CSASEGGAGGEQFF. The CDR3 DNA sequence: TGCAGTGCTTCAGAGGGGGGGGCTGGAGGGGAGCAGTTCTTC.

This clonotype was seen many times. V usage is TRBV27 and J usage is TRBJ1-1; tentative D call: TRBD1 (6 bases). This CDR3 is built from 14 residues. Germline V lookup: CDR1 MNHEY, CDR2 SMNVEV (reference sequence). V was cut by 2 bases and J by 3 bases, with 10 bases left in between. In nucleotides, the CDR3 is TGTGCCAGCAGTTTAAACGGACAGTACACTGAAGCTTTCTTT. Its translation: CASSLNGQYTEAFF.

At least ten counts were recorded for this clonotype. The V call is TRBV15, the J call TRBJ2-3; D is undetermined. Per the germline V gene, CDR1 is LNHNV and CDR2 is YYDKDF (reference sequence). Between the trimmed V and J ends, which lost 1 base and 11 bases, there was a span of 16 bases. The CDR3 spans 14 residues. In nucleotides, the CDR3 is TGTGCCACCAGCAGAGCCAATAATCAGGAGAGGCAGTATTTT. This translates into CATSRANNQERQYF.

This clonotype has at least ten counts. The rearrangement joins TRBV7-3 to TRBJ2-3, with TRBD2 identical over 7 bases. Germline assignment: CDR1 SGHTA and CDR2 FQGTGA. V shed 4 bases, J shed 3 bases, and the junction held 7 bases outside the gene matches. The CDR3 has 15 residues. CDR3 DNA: TGTGCCAGCAGCTCCTCTAGCGGATGGACAGATACGCAGTATTTT. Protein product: CASSSSSGWTDTQYF.

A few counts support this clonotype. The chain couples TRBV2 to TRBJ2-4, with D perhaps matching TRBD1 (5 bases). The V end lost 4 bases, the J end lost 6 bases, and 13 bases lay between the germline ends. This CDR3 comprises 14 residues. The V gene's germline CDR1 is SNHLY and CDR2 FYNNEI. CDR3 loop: CASSGTVGRNIQYF. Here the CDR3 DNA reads TGTGCCAGCAGTGGGACGGTGGGGCGAAACATTCAGTACTTC. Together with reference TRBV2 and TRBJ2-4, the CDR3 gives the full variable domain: EPEVTQTPSHQVTQMGQEVILRCVPISNHLYFYWYRQILGQKVEFLVSFYNNEISEKSEIFDDQFSVERPDGSNFTLKIRSTKLEDSAMYFCASSGTVGRNIQYFGAGTRLSVL.

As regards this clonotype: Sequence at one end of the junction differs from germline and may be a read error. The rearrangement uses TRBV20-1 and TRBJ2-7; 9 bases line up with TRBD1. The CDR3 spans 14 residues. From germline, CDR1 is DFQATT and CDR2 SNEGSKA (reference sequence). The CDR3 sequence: CSATDGQGNYEQQF. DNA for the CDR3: TGCAGTGCTACCGACGGACAGGGGAACTACGAGCAGCAATTC.

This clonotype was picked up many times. CDR3 sequence reads: CSVGFGTVYYGYTF. DNA for the CDR3: TGCAGCGTTGGATTCGGTACAGTCTACTATGGCTACACCTTC. The chain carries TRBV29-1 and TRBJ1-2; D unclear. The germline V and J ends were trimmed by 4 bases and 3 bases, with 15 bases remaining between them. CDR1 SQVTM and CDR2 ANQGSEA come from the germline V gene. The CDR3 sequence is 14 residues long.

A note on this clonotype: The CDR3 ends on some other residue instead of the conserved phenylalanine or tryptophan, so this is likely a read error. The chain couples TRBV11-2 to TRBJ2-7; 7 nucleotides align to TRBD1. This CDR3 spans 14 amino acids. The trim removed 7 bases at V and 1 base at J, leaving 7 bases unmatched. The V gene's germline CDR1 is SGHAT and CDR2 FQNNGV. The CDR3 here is CASKRQGRSYEQYL. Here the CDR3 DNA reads TGTGCCAGCAAACGACAGGGCCGATCCTACGAGCAGTACCTC.